The entry that follows covers one T cell receptor (beta chain) sequence. Its matching antigen is unknown. TCRdb ran MiXCR on the reads and lists one entry per CDR3 protein. The data contain 60,000 to 70,000 distinct CDR3 sequences, just under 50% of them singletons. The sample is drawn from a study of type 1 regulatory T cells. Germline V gives CDR1 SGHRS, CDR2 YFSETQ. This CDR3 has 14 amino acids. With 3 bases removed from V and 2 bases from J, the gap between germline ends came to 11 bases. General observations from the study: Compared with non-type 1 regulatory T cells, type 1 regulatory T cells showed a more restricted TCR repertoire.

The receptor comes from a human donor in good health. The chain has TRBV5-1 and TRBJ1-1, with D tentatively TRBD1 (5 bases). The sample comprised cultured non-Tr1 T cells, either the whole culture or a sorted T cell fraction (not recorded which). DNA for the CDR3: TGCGCCAGCAGCTCGGACATTCCTAACACTGAAGCTTTCTTT. Residues: CASSSDIPNTEAFF.